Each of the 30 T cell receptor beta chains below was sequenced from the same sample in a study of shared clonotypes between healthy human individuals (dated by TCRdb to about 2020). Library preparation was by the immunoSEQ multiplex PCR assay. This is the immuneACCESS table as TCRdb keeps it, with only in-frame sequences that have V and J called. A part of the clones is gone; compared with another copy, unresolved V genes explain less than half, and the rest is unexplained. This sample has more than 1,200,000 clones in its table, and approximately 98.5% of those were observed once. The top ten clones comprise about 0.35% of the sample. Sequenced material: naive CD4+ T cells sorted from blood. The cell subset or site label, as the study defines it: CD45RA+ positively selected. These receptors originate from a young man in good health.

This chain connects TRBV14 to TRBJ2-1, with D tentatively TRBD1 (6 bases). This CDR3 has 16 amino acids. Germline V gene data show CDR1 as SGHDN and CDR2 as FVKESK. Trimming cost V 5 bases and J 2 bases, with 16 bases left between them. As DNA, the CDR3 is TGTGCCAGCAGCGGCAAACTGGACAGAACCTACAATGAGCAGTTCTTC. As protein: CASSGKLDRTYNEQFF. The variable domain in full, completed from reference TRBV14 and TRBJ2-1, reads EAGVTQFPSHSVIEKGQTVTLRCDPISGHDNLYWYRRVMGKEIKFLLHFVKESKQDESGMPNNRFLAERTGGTYSTLKVQPAELEDSGVYFCASSGKLDRTYNEQFFGPGTRLTVL.

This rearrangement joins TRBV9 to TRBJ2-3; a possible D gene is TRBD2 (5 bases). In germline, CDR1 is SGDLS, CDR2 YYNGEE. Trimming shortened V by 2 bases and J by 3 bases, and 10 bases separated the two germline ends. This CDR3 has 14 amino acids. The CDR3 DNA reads TGTGCCAGCAGCGTTACGGGGTTGACAGATACGCAGTATTTT. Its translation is CASSVTGLTDTQYF.

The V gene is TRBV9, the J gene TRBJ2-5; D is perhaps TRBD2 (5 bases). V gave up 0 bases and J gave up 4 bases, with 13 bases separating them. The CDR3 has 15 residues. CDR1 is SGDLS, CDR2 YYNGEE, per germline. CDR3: CASSVDGLRGETQYF. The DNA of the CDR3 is TGTGCCAGCAGCGTAGATGGACTTAGAGGAGAGACCCAGTACTTC.

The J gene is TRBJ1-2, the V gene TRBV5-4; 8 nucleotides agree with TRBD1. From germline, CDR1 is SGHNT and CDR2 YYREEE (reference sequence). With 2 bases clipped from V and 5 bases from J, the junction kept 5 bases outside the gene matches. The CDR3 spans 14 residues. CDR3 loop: CASSLGTGTYGYTF. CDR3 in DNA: TGTGCCAGCAGCTTAGGGACAGGCACTTATGGCTACACCTTC.

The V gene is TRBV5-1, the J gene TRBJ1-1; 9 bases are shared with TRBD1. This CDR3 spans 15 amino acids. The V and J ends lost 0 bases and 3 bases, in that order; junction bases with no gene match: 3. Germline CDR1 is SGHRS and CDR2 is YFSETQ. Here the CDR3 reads CASSLVTGGHTEAFF. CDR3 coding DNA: TGCGCCAGCAGCTTGGTCACAGGGGGCCACACTGAAGCTTTCTTT.

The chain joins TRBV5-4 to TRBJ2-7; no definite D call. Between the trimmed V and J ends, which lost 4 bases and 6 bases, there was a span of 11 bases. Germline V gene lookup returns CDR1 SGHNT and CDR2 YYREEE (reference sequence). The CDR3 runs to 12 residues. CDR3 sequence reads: CASSDTVREQYF. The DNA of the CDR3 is TGTGCCAGCAGCGACACAGTCCGCGAGCAGTACTTC.

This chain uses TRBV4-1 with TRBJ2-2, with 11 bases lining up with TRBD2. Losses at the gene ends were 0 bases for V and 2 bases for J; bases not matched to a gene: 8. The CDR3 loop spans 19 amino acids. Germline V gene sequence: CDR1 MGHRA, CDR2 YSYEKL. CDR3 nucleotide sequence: TGCGCCAGCAGCCAAGAAGGCCCGGGACTAGCGGCTAACACCGGGGAGCTGTTTTTT. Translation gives CASSQEGPGLAANTGELFF.

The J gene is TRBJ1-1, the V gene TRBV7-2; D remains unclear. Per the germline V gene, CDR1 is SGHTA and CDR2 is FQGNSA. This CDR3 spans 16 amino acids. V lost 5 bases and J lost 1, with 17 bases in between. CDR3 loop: CASSSPERVPNTEAFF. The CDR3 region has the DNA TGTGCCAGCAGCAGCCCAGAGCGGGTGCCGAACACTGAAGCTTTCTTT.

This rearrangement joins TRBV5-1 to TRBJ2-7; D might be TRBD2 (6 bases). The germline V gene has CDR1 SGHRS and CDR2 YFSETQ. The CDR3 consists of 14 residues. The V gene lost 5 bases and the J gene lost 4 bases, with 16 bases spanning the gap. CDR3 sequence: CASSPSEARYEQYF. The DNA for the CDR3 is TGCGCCAGCAGTCCTAGCGAGGCGCGGTACGAGCAGTACTTC.

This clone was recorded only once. The CDR3 DNA is TGTGCCAGCATCAAGGGGCCAGGGGTCTACGAGCAGTACTTC. This translates into CASIKGPGVYEQYF. This chain uses TRBV28 with TRBJ2-7; possible D gene TRBD1, 6 bases. The CDR3 has 14 residues. In germline, CDR1 is MDHEN, CDR2 SYDVKM. V was clipped by 7 bases and J by 3 bases, with 16 bases between them.

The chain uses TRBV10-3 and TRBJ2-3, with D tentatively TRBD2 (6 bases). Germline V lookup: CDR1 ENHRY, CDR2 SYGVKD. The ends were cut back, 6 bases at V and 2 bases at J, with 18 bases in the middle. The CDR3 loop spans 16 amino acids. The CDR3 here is CAIRTGLRGDTDTQYF. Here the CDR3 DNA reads TGTGCCATCAGGACGGGACTGAGGGGAGACACAGATACGCAGTATTTT.

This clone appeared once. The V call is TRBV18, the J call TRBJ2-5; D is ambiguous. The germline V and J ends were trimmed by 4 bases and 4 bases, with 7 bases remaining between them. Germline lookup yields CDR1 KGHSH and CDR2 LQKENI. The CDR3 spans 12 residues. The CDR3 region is CASSLLRETQYF. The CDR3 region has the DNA TGTGCCAGCTCACTACTCCGAGAGACCCAGTACTTC.

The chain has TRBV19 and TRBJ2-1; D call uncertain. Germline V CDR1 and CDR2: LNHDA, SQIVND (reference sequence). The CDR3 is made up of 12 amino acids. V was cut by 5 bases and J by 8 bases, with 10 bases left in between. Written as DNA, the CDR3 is TGTGCCAGTAGTGAAGGATTGTATGAGCAGTTCTTC. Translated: CASSEGLYEQFF.

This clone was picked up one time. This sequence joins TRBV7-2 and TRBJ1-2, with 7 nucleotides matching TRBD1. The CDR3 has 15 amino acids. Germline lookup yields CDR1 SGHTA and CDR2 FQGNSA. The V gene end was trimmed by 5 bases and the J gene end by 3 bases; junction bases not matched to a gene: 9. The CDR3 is CASSTFWDSHYGYTF. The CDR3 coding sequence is TGTGCCAGCAGCACCTTTTGGGACAGCCACTATGGCTACACCTTC.

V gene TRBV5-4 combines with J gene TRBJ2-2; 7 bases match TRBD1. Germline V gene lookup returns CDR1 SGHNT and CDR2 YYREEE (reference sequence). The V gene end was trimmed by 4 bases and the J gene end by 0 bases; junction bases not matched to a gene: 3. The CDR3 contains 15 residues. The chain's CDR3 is CASSPGQTNTGELFF. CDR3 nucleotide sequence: TGTGCCAGCAGCCCGGGACAGACGAACACCGGGGAGCTGTTTTTT.

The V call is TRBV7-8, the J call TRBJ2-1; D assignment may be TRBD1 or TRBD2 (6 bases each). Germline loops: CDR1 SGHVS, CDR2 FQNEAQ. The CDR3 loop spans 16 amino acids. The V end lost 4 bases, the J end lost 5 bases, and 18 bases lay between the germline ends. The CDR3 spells CASSSGMGGFNNEQFF. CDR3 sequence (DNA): TGTGCCAGCAGCTCGGGGATGGGGGGCTTCAACAATGAGCAGTTCTTC.

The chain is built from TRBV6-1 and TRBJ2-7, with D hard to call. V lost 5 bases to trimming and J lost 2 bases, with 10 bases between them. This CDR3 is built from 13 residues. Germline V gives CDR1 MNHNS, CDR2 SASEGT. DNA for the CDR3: TGTGCCAGCAGTTTAGGGTATACCTACGAGCAGTACTTC. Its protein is CASSLGYTYEQYF.

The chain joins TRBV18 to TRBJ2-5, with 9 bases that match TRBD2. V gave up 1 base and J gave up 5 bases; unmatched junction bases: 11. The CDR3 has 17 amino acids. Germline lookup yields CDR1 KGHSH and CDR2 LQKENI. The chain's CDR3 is CASSPQLSGSDMETQYF. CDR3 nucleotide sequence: TGTGCCAGCTCACCACAACTTAGCGGGAGCGACATGGAGACCCAGTACTTC.

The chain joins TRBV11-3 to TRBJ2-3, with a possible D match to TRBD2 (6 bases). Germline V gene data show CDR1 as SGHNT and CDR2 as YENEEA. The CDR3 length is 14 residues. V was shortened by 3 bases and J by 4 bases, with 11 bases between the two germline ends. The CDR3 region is CASSFSGEADTQYF. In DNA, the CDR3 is TGTGCCAGCAGCTTCTCGGGAGAGGCAGATACGCAGTATTTT.

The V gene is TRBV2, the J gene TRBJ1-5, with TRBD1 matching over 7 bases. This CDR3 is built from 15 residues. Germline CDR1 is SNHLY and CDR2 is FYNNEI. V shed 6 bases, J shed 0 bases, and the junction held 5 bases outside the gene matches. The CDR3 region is CASRRGGHSNQPQHF. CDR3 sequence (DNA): TGTGCCAGCAGGAGAGGGGGCCATAGCAATCAGCCCCAGCATTTT.

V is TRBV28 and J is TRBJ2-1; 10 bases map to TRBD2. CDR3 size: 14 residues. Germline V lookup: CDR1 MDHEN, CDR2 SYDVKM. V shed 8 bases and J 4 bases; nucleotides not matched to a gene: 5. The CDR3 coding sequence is TGTGCCAGCGCAACTAGCGGGGCATACAATGAGCAGTTCTTC. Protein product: CASATSGAYNEQFF.

The CDR3 DNA follows: TGTGCCAGCAGTTTGTTCCGGGAGGGGAGGCAGTTCTTC. Its protein product is CASSLFREGRQFF. The chain links TRBV27 to TRBJ2-1; 8 nucleotides match TRBD2. From germline, CDR1 is MNHEY and CDR2 SMNVEV (reference sequence). With V trimmed by 3 bases and J by 12 bases, 7 bases remained unmatched. The CDR3 consists of 13 residues.

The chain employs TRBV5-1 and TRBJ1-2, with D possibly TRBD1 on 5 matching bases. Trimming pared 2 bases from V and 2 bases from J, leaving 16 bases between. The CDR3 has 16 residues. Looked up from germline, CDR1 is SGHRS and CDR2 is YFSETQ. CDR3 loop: CASSFVQGQENYGYTF. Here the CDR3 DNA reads TGCGCCAGCAGCTTCGTGCAGGGTCAGGAAAACTATGGCTACACCTTC. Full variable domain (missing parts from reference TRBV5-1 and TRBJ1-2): KAGVTQTPRYLIKTRGQQVTLSCSPISGHRSVSWYQQTPGQGLQFLFEYFSETQRNKGNFPGRFSGRQFSNSRSEMNVSTLELGDSALYLCASSFVQGQENYGYTFGSGTRLTVV.

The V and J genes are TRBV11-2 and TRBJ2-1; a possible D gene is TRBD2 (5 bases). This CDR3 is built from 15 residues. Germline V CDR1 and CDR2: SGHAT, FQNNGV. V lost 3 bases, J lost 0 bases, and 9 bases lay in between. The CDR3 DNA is TGTGCCAGCAGCTTCGGGGTGAGCTCCTACAATGAGCAGTTCTTC. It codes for CASSFGVSSYNEQFF.

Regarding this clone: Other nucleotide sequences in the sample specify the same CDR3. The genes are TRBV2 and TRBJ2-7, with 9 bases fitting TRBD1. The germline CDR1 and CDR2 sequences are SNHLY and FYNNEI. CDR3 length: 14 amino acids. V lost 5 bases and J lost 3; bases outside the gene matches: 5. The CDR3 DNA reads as TGTGCCAGCAGTCCCGGACAGGGGAGCTACGAGCAGTACTTC. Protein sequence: CASSPGQGSYEQYF.

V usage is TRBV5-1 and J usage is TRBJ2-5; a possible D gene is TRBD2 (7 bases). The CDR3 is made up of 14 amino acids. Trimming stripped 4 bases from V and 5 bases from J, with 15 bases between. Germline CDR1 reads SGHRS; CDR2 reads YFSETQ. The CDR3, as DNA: TGCGCCAGCAGCCCCAGTGGGGGGGCGGAGACCCAGTACTTC. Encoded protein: CASSPSGGAETQYF.

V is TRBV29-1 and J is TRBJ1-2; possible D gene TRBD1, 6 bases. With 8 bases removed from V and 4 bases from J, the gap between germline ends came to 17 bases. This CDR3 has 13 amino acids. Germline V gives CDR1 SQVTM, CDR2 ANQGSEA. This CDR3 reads CSTGQPDTYGYTF. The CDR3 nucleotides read TGCAGCACCGGACAGCCTGACACCTATGGCTACACCTTC.

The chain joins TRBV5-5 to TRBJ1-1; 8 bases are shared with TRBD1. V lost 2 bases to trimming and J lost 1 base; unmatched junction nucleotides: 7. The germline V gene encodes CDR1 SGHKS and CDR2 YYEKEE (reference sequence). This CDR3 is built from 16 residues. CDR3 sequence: CASSLLRGLSNTEAFF. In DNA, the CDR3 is TGTGCCAGCAGCTTACTCAGGGGGCTTTCGAACACTGAAGCTTTCTTT.

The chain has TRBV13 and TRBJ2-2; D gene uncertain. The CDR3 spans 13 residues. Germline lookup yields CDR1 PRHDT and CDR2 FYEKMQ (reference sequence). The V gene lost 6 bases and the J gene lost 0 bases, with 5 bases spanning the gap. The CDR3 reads CASSEPNTGELFF. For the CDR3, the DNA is TGTGCCAGCAGTGAGCCGAACACCGGGGAGCTGTTTTTT.

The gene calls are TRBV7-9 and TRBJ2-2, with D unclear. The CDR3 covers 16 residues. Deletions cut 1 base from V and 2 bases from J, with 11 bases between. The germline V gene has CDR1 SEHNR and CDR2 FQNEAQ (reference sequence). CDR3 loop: CASSLVIGSNTGELFF. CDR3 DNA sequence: TGTGCCAGCAGCTTAGTAATCGGCAGCAACACCGGGGAGCTGTTTTTT.